What follows describes a single T cell receptor beta chain. The antigen is not known. These data originate in a study of T cell repertoires in cytomegalovirus infection. Looking at the study overall: Use of recently identified HLA-C-restricted and well-studied HLA-B-restricted CMV epitopes was part of the study. Study results and caveats: HLA-C-restricted CMV-specific TCR beta clonotypes were dominant in the ex vivo response.

MiXCR was run by TCRdb on the reads, yielding one entry per CDR3 protein. The table lists about 890,000 distinct CDR3 sequences, around 32% of them singletons, with 11% to 15% in the top ten. This TCR derives from a human donor in good health (CMV status not recorded). Some clones in this sample may be carry-over from other donors' samples. This material consisted of cultured CD8+ T cells from PBMCs, taken from culture after CMV antigen stimulation.

CDR3 residues: CATRGQGAIYEQYV. CDR3 sequence (DNA): TGTGCCACTAGGGGACAGGGGGCTATCTACGAGCAGTACGTC. The chain joins TRBV10-3 to TRBJ2-7, with 12 bases aligning to TRBD1. J was trimmed by 3 bases and V by 10 bases; bases with no gene match: 7. The CDR3 covers 14 residues. Germline loops: CDR1 ENHRY, CDR2 SYGVKD.